This is a list of T cell receptor beta chains from one sample in a study of PD-L1 blockade in urothelial cancer. Produced via immunoSEQ multiplex PCR; TCRdb's table is partial and in-frame only. The data contain around 63,000 clones, roughly four fifths of them singletons. The input for sequencing was PBMCs, taken around atezolizumab (anti-PD-L1) treatment. The receptors were sampled from a man between 65 and 85 years old with urothelial cancer. Both conserved end residues are part of each CDR3. A D gene is named only where the DNA matches it firmly. Clone size is not always given. Where it is, it says once, few, many or a class for expanded clones.

TRBJ2-1,TRBD1,-,TRBV15,CATSNIGQGAGYNEQFF,TGTGCCACCAGCAACATTGGACAGGGGGCGGGGTACAATGAGCAGTTCTTC
TRBJ2-7,TRBD1,once,TRBV28,CASSSDRGANEQYF,TGTGCCAGCAGCTCAGACAGGGGTGCGAACGAGCAGTACTTC
TRBJ2-3,TRBD2,-,TRBV6-5,CASSWTSGQGTDTQYF,TGTGCCAGCAGTTGGACTAGCGGACAAGGAACAGATACGCAGTATTTT
TRBJ2-5,TRBD2,-,TRBV5-1,CASNLDGSGRLETQYF,TGCGCCAGCAACTTGGACGGGAGCGGGAGGTTAGAGACCCAGTACTTC
TRBJ2-2,-,-,TRBV15,CATAGETGELFF,TGTGCCACCGCAGGGGAAACCGGGGAGCTGTTTTTT
TRBJ2-7,-,-,TRBV5-6,CASSLAGGQTYEQYF,TGTGCCAGCAGCTTGGCAGGCGGACAGACCTACGAGCAGTACTTC
TRBJ1-5,-,-,TRBV19,CASRVSRGFSQPQHF,TGTGCCAGTAGGGTAAGTCGAGGATTCTCTCAGCCCCAGCATTTT
TRBJ2-1,TRBD2,-,TRBV11-2,CASSPLVMGLAGANEQFF,TGTGCCAGCAGCCCCCTAGTGATGGGACTAGCGGGAGCCAATGAGCAGTTCTTC
TRBJ2-1,-,-,TRBV4-3,CASSQDIQGLFSYNEQFF,TGCGCCAGCAGCCAAGATATCCAGGGGCTTTTCTCCTACAATGAGCAGTTCTTC
TRBJ2-1,TRBD2,-,TRBV10-2,CASSPTSGRFREQFF,TGCGCCAGCAGCCCGACTAGCGGGAGGTTTCGGGAGCAGTTCTTC
TRBJ2-7,-,-,TRBV4-2,CASSQGGGKQYF,TGTGCCAGCAGCCAAGGGGGAGGCAAGCAGTACTTC
TRBJ2-3,-,-,TRBV5-4,CASSLGRGTDTQYF,TGTGCCAGCAGCTTGGGACGGGGCACAGATACGCAGTATTTT
TRBJ2-7,-,-,TRBV28,CASKRSRGNEQYF,TGTGCCAGCAAACGAAGTAGGGGAAACGAGCAGTACTTC
TRBJ2-1,TRBD2,-,TRBV5-6,CASSLVLAGVYNEQFF,TGTGCCAGCAGCTTGGTCCTAGCGGGGGTCTACAATGAGCAGTTCTTC
TRBJ2-1,TRBD2,-,TRBV9,CASTRLAGEYNEQFF,TGTGCCAGCACCCGACTAGCGGGAGAGTACAATGAGCAGTTCTTC
TRBJ2-7,-,-,TRBV5-1,CASSLVAEKEYEQYF,TGCGCCAGCAGCTTGGTGGCGGAGAAGGAATACGAGCAGTACTTC
TRBJ2-1,-,-,TRBV5-1,CASSTNTGKYNEQFF,TGCGCCAGCAGCACTAATACAGGGAAATACAATGAGCAGTTCTTC
TRBJ2-1,-,-,TRBV28,CASRGLSAGNNEQFF,TGTGCCAGCAGGGGTTTGTCCGCGGGCAACAATGAGCAGTTCTTC
TRBJ1-2,TRBD1,-,TRBV10-3,CAISPDRGVVNGYTF,TGTGCCATCAGCCCGGACAGGGGTGTAGTGAATGGCTACACCTTC
TRBJ2-7,TRBD1,-,TRBV7-2,CASSQGTGDSYEQYF,TGTGCCAGCAGCCAAGGGACAGGGGACTCCTACGAGCAGTACTTC
TRBJ2-7,-,few,TRBV4-2,CASSHSRSYSHYEQYF,TGTGCCAGCAGCCATTCTCGGTCCTATTCCCACTACGAGCAGTACTTC
TRBJ2-3,TRBD2,-,TRBV30,CAWDNAGGADTQYF,TGTGCCTGGGACAATGCGGGAGGTGCAGATACGCAGTATTTT
TRBJ2-1,-,few,TRBV6-5,CASSPIPSSYNEQFF,TGTGCCAGCAGCCCCATCCCGAGCTCCTACAATGAGCAGTTCTTC
TRBJ1-5,-,many,TRBV5-5,CASSLAPDQPQHF,TGTGCCAGCAGCTTGGCGCCAGATCAGCCCCAGCATTTT
TRBJ2-7,-,few,TRBV15,CATSRDAGASYEQYF,TGTGCCACCAGCAGAGATGCAGGGGCATCCTACGAGCAGTACTTC
TRBJ1-5,-,-,TRBV15,CATSTPPGGNQPQHF,TGTGCCACCAGCACCCCCCCGGGGGGCAATCAGCCCCAGCATTTT
TRBJ2-2,-,-,TRBV7-2,CASSQTERDTGELFF,TGTGCCAGCAGCCAGACGGAGCGGGACACCGGGGAGCTGTTTTTT
TRBJ1-2,-,once,TRBV10-2,CASIEGRPSNYGYTF,TGCGCCAGCATTGAGGGCAGGCCTTCTAACTATGGCTACACCTTC
TRBJ2-1,-,few,TRBV4-3,CASSPRPRVYPGNSGHYNEQFF,TGCGCCAGCAGCCCGCGCCCGAGGGTTTATCCAGGTAATAGCGGCCACTACAATGAGCAGTTCTTC
TRBJ1-2,TRBD1,-,TRBV4-1,CASSPNTGAYGYTF,TGCGCCAGCAGCCCTAACACAGGGGCCTATGGCTACACCTTC
TRBJ1-5,-,-,TRBV4-2,CASSQTGDQPQHF,TGTGCCAGCAGCCAGACGGGGGATCAGCCCCAGCATTTT
TRBJ1-5,-,-,TRBV27,CASRPGGSNQPQHF,TGTGCCAGCCGTCCGGGAGGTAGCAATCAGCCCCAGCATTTT
TRBJ2-3,-,few,TRBV5-1,CASSEGGGTDTQYF,TGCGCCAGCAGCGAAGGGGGAGGCACAGATACGCAGTATTTT
TRBJ1-2,-,-,TRBV2,CASSVNRLQLYGYTF,TGTGCCAGCAGTGTAAACAGGTTACAGCTCTATGGCTACACCTTC
TRBJ2-6,TRBD2,-,TRBV15,CATSRMGGGTGANVLTF,TGTGCCACCAGCAGGATGGGGGGAGGGACTGGGGCCAACGTCCTGACTTTC
TRBJ1-2,-,-,TRBV9,CASSVASVGGGDGYTF,TGTGCCAGCAGCGTAGCTTCCGTCGGGGGTGGCGATGGCTACACCTTC
TRBJ2-7,-,-,TRBV7-9,CASSIPGDREQYF,TGTGCCAGCAGCATTCCAGGGGACCGAGAGCAGTACTTC
TRBJ1-1,-,few,TRBV7-3,CASSLNGVTAFF,TGTGCCAGCAGCTTGAACGGGGTAACGGCTTTCTTT
TRBJ2-7,-,-,TRBV7-8,CASSPPPGVGSDYEQYF,TGTGCCAGCAGCCCTCCCCCAGGGGTAGGCAGTGACTACGAGCAGTACTTC